This TCR beta chain was captured in a study of T cell responses to AZD1222 COVID-19 vaccine. About the research overall: Timing groups of about 4 and about 12 weeks for second doses were pooled.

Study-wide results and caveats: None of the repertoires were sampled until the peak T cell response had passed.

Assay: immunoSEQ multiplex PCR; the TCRdb copy retains only in-frame clones and omits some. Among some 180,000 clones, over 85% were seen once, and the ten largest hold 1.5% to 2%. With V trimmed by 3 bases and J by 4 bases, 10 bases remained unmatched. The CDR3 is 18 amino acids. CDR1 and CDR2 from the germline V gene are LNHDA and SQIVND (reference sequence). Notes on this clone: Its target is unknown.

The source material was peripheral blood, sampled on day 0 of AZD1222 vaccination. The chain joins TRBV19 to TRBJ2-7, with TRBD2 matching over 15 bases. This TCR came from an adult in good health. DNA for the CDR3: TGTGCCAGTAGTATCTCGGGACTAGCGGGAGGAGGTTTATACGAGCAGTACTTC. Protein: CASSISGLAGGGLYEQYF.